This T cell receptor (beta chain) was sequenced in a study of T cell responses to AZD1222 COVID-19 vaccine (dated by TCRdb to 2020 to 2023). For the wider study: TCR sequencing was performed for approximately 240 trial participants, of whom around 200 were given two doses of AZD1222 and around 25 were given two doses of MenACWY control vaccine. Enrollment into the trials was organized by age into subgroups of 18-55, 56-69 and 70-plus years, and those subgroups contained approximately 160, 26 and 62 TCR-sequenced participants, respectively. Points the paper makes about the study in general: After two AZD1222 doses, both the breadth and the depth of spike-specific TCRs were significantly higher than at day 0 and than in MenACWY recipients. The 56-69-year group was small, and its depth increase did not reach significance, likely because of low power. No day 14 peak-response samples were available, so repertoires were characterized only after the peak T cell response. Epitopes outside the regions mutated in the B.1.351 and B.1.1.7 variants were reportedly recognized by nearly half of the unique spike-specific TCRs. The vaccine-associated CD4 TCRs covered the entire spike protein, and the dominant responses fell in regions 160-218 and 743-854. Conclusions about previously exposed vaccinees are limited, since just a handful of AZD1222 recipients were seropositive for SARS-CoV-2 at baseline. Participants were mostly white British, with more females than males. The authors suggested clonal diversity may have been underestimated.

In the case of this clone: This receptor's antigen is unknown. No qualities accompany the bases; no much larger clone lies one base away.

What this sample's time point label stands for: about 28 days (+/-7) after the second vaccine dose. AZD1222 recipients whose second dose came at about 4 weeks and those whose second dose came at about 12 weeks were combined into one group, since spike-specific TCR depth and breadth did not differ between the two schedules. The vaccinee samples were drawn from two UK trials, COV001 and COV002, one of which was a single-blind randomized controlled phase 2/3 trial testing AZD1222 (ChAdOx1 nCoV-19) in healthy adults. For TCRbeta chain sequencing, PBMC samples from trial participants were taken at day 0 and at day 28 after the second dose. Taken from cysteine to phenylalanine, the CDR3 has 14 residues. Only the CDR3 part of the read is kept: 42 bases, read in frame from the first base. V and J are truncated by 4 bases and 3 bases respectively, leaving an intervening sequence of 12 bases. CDR1 and CDR2 are drawn from the germline V gene: SGHDN, FVKESK.

The CDR3 regions of human TCRbeta chains were subjected to immunosequencing. The original pipeline was this. TCRs in the repertoires were compared against a reference library of SARS-CoV-2-specific TCRs that had been generated with the MIRA antigen-specificity platform. Breadth was defined as the fraction of unique TCRs that were SARS-CoV-2-associated, and depth was defined as the fraction of total T cells that were SARS-CoV-2-associated. Using the MIRA data, each spike-specific TCR was assigned both to the spike region to which the TCR was reactive and to a CD4 or CD8 class. Log10-transformed breadth and depth values were compared by one-way ANOVA with Sidak's multiple comparisons tests. Sourced from immuneACCESS, this table was stored by TCRdb with only in-frame sequences that have V and J called. A share of the clones is absent; for the studies checked, an unresolved V gene accounts for under half, and the remainder has no known explanation. V, J and clone size reflect that table, while D and trimming were determined from the DNA. This sample holds approximately 150,000 clones; roughly 90% were observed only once. In total, the top ten clones hold more than 4% of the sample.

This sequence uses TRBV14 and TRBJ1-1; a confident D gene designation cannot be given. Specimen: peripheral blood, collected 28 days after the second AZD1222 dose. The sequence derives from an adult who received the AZD1222 COVID-19 vaccine. The sequence in DNA is TGTGCCAGCAGCCCTTTGGCCACACACACTGAAGCTTTCTTT. Its protein reads: CASSPLATHTEAFF.